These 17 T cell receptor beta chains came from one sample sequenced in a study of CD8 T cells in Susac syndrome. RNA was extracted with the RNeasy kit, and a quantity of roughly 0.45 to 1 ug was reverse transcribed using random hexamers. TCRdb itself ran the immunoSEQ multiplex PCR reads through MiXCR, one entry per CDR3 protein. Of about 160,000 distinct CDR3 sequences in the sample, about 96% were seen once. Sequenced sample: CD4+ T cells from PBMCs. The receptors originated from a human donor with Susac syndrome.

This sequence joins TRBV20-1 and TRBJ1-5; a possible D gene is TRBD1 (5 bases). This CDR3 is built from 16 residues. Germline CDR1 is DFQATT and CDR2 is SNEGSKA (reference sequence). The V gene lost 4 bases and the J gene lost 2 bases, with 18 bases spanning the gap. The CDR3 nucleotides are TGCAGTGCTACTAAGGACACATCAGAGGGCAATCAGCCCCAGCATTTT. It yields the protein CSATKDTSEGNQPQHF.

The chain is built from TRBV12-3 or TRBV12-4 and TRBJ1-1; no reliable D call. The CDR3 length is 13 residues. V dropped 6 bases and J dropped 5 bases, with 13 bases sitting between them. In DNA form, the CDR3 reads TGTGCCAGCAGCCGTGGAGGGCAGACTGAAGCTTTCTTT. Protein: CASSRGGQTEAFF.

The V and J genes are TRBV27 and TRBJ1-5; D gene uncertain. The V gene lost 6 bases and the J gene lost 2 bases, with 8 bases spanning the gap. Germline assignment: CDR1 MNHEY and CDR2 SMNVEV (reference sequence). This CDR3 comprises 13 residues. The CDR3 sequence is CASSHGRNQPQHF. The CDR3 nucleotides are TGTGCCAGCAGCCATGGCCGCAATCAGCCCCAGCATTTT.

DNA of the CDR3: TGTGCCAGCAGCCAAGGCTCCTACCTACTTGGGAATGAGCAGTTCTTC. Amino acids: CASSQGSYLLGNEQFF. The V gene is TRBV14, the J gene TRBJ2-1; D not certain. Trimming took 1 base from V and 7 from J, leaving 17 bases between them. This CDR3 has 16 amino acids. Germline V gene lookup returns CDR1 SGHDN and CDR2 FVKESK.

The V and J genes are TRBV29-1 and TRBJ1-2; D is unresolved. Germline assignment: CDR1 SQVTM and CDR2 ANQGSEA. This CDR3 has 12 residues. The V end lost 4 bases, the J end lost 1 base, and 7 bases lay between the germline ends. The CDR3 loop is CSVAGLNYGYTF. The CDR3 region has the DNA TGCAGCGTTGCTGGGCTTAACTATGGCTACACCTTC.

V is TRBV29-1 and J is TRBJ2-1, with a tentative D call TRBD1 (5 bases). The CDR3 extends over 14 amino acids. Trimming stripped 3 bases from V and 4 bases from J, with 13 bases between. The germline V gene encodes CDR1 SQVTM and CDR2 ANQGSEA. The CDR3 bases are TGCAGCGTTGACCCGGCAGGGCTTTACAATGAGCAGTTCTTC. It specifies CSVDPAGLYNEQFF.

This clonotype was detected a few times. The CDR3 region is CASRVYNEQFF. CDR3 coding DNA: TGTGCCAGCCGAGTGTACAATGAGCAGTTCTTC. This sequence joins TRBV6-2 or TRBV6-3 and TRBJ2-1; D unresolved. CDR3 size: 11 residues. Germline CDR1 reads MNHEY; CDR2 reads SVGEGT. Between the trimmed V and J ends, which lost 8 bases and 4 bases, there was a span of 6 bases.

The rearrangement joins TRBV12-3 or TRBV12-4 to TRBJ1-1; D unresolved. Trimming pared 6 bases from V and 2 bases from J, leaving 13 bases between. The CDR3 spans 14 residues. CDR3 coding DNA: TGTGCCAGCAGGGAATCCGGGAGCAACACTGAAGCTTTCTTT. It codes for CASRESGSNTEAFF.

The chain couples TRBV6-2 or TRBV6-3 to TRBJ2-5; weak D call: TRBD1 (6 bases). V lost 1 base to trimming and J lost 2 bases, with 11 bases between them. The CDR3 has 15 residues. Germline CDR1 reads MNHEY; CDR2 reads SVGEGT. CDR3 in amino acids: CASSYYREKQETQYF. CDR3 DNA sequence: TGTGCCAGCAGTTACTACAGGGAAAAACAAGAGACCCAGTACTTC.

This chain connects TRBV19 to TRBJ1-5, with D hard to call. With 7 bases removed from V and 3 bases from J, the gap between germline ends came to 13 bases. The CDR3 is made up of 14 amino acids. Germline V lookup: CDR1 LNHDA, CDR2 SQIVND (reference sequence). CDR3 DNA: TGTGCCAGTACCGGGTCAGGTGCCAATCAGCCCCAGCATTTT. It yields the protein CASTGSGANQPQHF.

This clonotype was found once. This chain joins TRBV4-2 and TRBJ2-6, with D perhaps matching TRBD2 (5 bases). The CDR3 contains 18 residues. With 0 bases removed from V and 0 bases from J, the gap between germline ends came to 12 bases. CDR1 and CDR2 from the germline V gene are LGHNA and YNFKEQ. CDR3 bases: TGTGCCAGCAGCCAAGACCGGCCGGGAAGCTCTGGGGCCAACGTCCTGACTTTC. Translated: CASSQDRPGSSGANVLTF.

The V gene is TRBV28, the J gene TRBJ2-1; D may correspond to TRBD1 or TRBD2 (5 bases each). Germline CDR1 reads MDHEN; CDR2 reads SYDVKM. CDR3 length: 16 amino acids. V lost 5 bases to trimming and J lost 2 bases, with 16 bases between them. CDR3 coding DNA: TGTGCCAGCAGTGGGACGTGGGGGACCGCCTACAATGAGCAGTTCTTC. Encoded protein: CASSGTWGTAYNEQFF.

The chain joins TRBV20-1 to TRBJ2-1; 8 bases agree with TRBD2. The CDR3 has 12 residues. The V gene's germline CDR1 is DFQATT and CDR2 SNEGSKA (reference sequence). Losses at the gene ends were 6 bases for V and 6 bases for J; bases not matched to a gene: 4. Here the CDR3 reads CSAGGEGNEQFF. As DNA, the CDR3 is TGCAGTGCCGGGGGGGAGGGCAATGAGCAGTTCTTC.

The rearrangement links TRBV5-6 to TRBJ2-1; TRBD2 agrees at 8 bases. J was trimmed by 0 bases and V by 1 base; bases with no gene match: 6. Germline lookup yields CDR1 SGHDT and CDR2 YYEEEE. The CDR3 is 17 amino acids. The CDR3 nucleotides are TGTGCCAGCAGCTTGAGTAGCGGGGTAAGCTCCTACAATGAGCAGTTCTTC. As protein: CASSLSSGVSSYNEQFF.

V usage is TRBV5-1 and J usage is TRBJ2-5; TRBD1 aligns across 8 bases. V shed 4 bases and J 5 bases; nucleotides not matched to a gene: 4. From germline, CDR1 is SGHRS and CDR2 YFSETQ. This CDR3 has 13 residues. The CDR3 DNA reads TGCGCCAGCAGCCGGACAGGGACTGAGACCCAGTACTTC. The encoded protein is CASSRTGTETQYF.

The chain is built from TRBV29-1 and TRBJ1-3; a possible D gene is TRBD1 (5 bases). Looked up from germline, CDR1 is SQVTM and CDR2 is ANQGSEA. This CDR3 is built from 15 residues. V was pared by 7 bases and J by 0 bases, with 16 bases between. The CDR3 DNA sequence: TGCAGCGCTTACTTTGGGGGGATCTCTGGAAACACCATATATTTT. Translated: CSAYFGGISGNTIYF.

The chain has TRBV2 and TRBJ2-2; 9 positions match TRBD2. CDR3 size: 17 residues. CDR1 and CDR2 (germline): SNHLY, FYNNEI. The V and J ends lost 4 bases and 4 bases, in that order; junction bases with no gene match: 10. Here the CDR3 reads CASSAPGLALSTGELFF. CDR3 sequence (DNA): TGTGCCAGCAGTGCCCCAGGACTAGCGTTGAGCACCGGGGAGCTGTTTTTT.